The subject of this entry is one TCR beta chain. This specimen comes from a study of blood T cell repertoires in COVID-19. Study context: From the United States, Italy and Spain came samples of acute and convalescent COVID-19.

Germline-derived CDR1 and CDR2 are SGHDT and YYEEEE. V dropped 1 base and J dropped 1; count of bases not matched to a gene: 9. The CDR3 runs to 17 residues. The participants were between roughly 18 and 89 years old and came from 24 US areas. The protocol was immunoSEQ multiplex PCR, while the TCRdb copy is restricted to in-frame clones and leaves out a portion. This table holds around 300,000 clones, roughly 85% found once. This sequence was found in a woman in her thirties or forties who had recovered from COVID-19. The chain employs TRBV5-6 and TRBJ1-2; 8 nucleotides line up with TRBD1. Material: PBMCs or T cells enriched from blood (not recorded which). DNA of the CDR3: TGTGCCAGCAGCTTGACAGGGGGTCCCATATATAACTATGGCTACACCTTC. Residues: CASSLTGGPIYNYGYTF.